These 11 T cell receptor beta chains came from one sample sequenced in a study of OX40 agonist ivuxolimab in advanced cancers. Produced via immunoSEQ multiplex PCR; TCRdb's table is partial and in-frame only. This sample yields about 95,000 clones, of which 91% are seen a single time; roughly 2.6% belongs to the top ten. Sequencing used CD4+ or CD8+ T cells sorted from blood, obtained in a trial of the OX40 agonist ivuxolimab. The receptors were sampled from an adult with an advanced solid tumor such as melanoma, head and neck, liver or kidney cancer.

The chain combines TRBV28 with TRBJ1-1; no firm D call. Germline V gives CDR1 MDHEN, CDR2 SYDVKM. The V end was cut by 2 bases, the J end by 4 bases, with 5 bases between. The CDR3 sequence is 12 residues long. The CDR3 DNA sequence: TGTGCCAGCAGTTTAGAAGGCACTGAAGCTTTCTTT. Protein sequence: CASSLEGTEAFF.

The V and J genes are TRBV18 and TRBJ2-7, with a tentative D call TRBD2 (6 bases). The V and J ends lost 3 bases and 2 bases respectively, with 11 bases between them. The germline V gene encodes CDR1 KGHSH and CDR2 LQKENI. The CDR3 is 14 amino acids. The CDR3 is CASSPPSVAYEQYF. CDR3 coding DNA: TGTGCCAGCTCACCCCCTAGCGTGGCCTACGAGCAGTACTTC.

The genes are TRBV19 and TRBJ2-7, with a tentative D call TRBD1 (5 bases). V was cut by 3 bases and J by 6 bases, with 12 bases left in between. CDR3 length equals 13 residues. Germline V lookup: CDR1 LNHDA, CDR2 SQIVND (reference sequence). The CDR3 region is CASSISRVTEQYF. In DNA, the CDR3 is TGTGCCAGTAGTATCTCCAGGGTTACCGAGCAGTACTTC.

The rearrangement joins TRBV6-5 to TRBJ1-2; D is undetermined. Trimming removed 5 bases from V and 3 bases from J, with 13 bases in between. CDR3 length equals 14 residues. In germline, CDR1 is MNHEY, CDR2 SVGAGI. The CDR3 DNA reads TGTGCCAGCAGTCACACTACCTCCTACTATGGCTACACCTTC. Its translation: CASSHTTSYYGYTF.

The count of this clone is one. The rearrangement links TRBV7-8 to TRBJ2-1; 10 positions match TRBD2. The CDR3 spans 13 residues. Germline V gene sequence: CDR1 SGHVS, CDR2 FQNEAQ. Trimming removed 5 bases from V and 7 bases from J; junction bases left unmatched: 2. The CDR3 DNA is TGTGCCAGCAGCCCACTAGCGGGAAATGAGCAGTTCTTC. Its translation is CASSPLAGNEQFF.

The V and J genes are TRBV28 and TRBJ2-4; tentatively, D is TRBD2 (5 bases). Trimming pared 8 bases from V and 5 bases from J, leaving 16 bases between. CDR3 size: 14 residues. Germline V gene sequence: CDR1 MDHEN, CDR2 SYDVKM. The CDR3 DNA reads TGTGCCAGCGAGGGTGGCTCGCCTGAAAACATTCAGTACTTC. Translation: CASEGGSPENIQYF.

The chain couples TRBV27 to TRBJ2-1, with D possibly being TRBD1 or TRBD2 (5 bases each). Trimming took 5 bases from V and 2 from J, leaving 19 bases between them. Germline CDR1 and CDR2: MNHEY and SMNVEV (reference sequence). The CDR3 contains 17 residues. The CDR3 DNA sequence: TGTGCCAGCAGTAAGAGGGGACGAAGTGATACCTACAATGAGCAGTTCTTC. Its translation is CASSKRGRSDTYNEQFF.

The rearrangement links TRBV19 to TRBJ2-6; tentative D call: TRBD1 (6 bases). Germline V gene sequence: CDR1 LNHDA, CDR2 SQIVND (reference sequence). The CDR3 spans 15 residues. V was clipped by 5 bases and J by 2 bases, with 10 bases between them. CDR3 coding DNA: TGTGCCAGTAGTGAACAGGGCACTGGGGCCAACGTCCTGACTTTC. Translation gives CASSEQGTGANVLTF.

This chain connects TRBV9 to TRBJ1-3; no reliable D call. Germline CDR1 SGDLS, CDR2 YYNGEE. Trimming left V 0 bases short and J 7 bases short, with 2 bases between. This CDR3 spans 11 amino acids. The CDR3 here is CASSVDNTIYF. Here the CDR3 DNA reads TGTGCCAGCAGCGTAGACAACACCATATATTTT.

This chain uses TRBV28 with TRBJ1-6, with 8 bases matching TRBD1. Trimming took 5 bases from V and 0 from J; bases not matched to a gene: 9. The germline V gene has CDR1 MDHEN and CDR2 SYDVKM. The CDR3 runs to 18 residues. CDR3 sequence (DNA): TGTGCCAGCAGTGCAGGACAGGGTGGAGTCTCCTATAATTCACCCCTCCACTTT. It yields the protein CASSAGQGGVSYNSPLHF. Full variable domain (missing parts from reference TRBV28 and TRBJ1-6): DVKVTQSSRYLVKRTGEKVFLECVQDMDHENMFWYRQDPGLGLRLIYFSYDVKMKEKGDIPEGYSVSREKKERFSLILESASTNQTSMYLCASSAGQGGVSYNSPLHFGNGTRLTVT.

This clone has a single count. This rearrangement joins TRBV6-5 to TRBJ2-2; D is uncertain. CDR1 is MNHEY and CDR2 is SVGAGI in the germline V gene. Trimming took 4 bases from V and 4 from J, leaving 7 bases between them. This CDR3 region has 13 residues. CDR3 protein: CASSFPGTGELFF. Here the CDR3 DNA reads TGTGCCAGCAGTTTCCCTGGCACCGGGGAGCTGTTTTTT.